This T cell receptor beta chain was captured in a study of CD8 T cells in Susac syndrome. CDR3 length: 15 amino acids. Trimming removed 6 bases from V and 4 bases from J, with 18 bases in between. The germline V gene encodes CDR1 MGHDK and CDR2 SYGVNS. Reverse transcription of roughly 0.45 to 1 ug RNA used random hexamers. TCRdb passed the immunoSEQ multiplex PCR reads through MiXCR, listing each CDR3 protein once. The sample lists around 200,000 distinct CDR3 sequences, 90% to 96% occurring once. The chain joins TRBV25-1 to TRBJ2-5; perhaps TRBD1 as D (6 bases). Material for sequencing was CD4+ T cells from PBMCs. This clonotype was obtained from a human donor with Susac syndrome. Here the CDR3 DNA reads TGTGCCAGCAGCCTCTTGGGGGCAACAGGAGAGACCCAGTACTTC. This encodes CASSLLGATGETQYF.